Following are 26 T cell receptor beta chains from one sample sequenced in a study of tumor-infiltrating lymphocytes in glioblastoma multiforme. TCRB libraries came from RNA via three nested multiplex PCR rounds. Each CDR3 protein is one row after TCRdb ran MiXCR on the multiplex PCR reads. This repertoire shows fewer than 11,000 distinct CDR3 sequences, 60% to 70% found once; its top ten account for around 31%. Sequences were obtained from brain tumor tissue. The receptors stem from a male donor with glioblastoma.

The chain carries TRBV11-2 and TRBJ2-1; D is unresolved. CDR1 and CDR2 (germline): SGHAT, FQNNGV. Trimming removed 0 bases at V and 7 bases at J, with 19 bases between. The CDR3 has 17 residues. CDR3 sequence: CASSLDRGVGLENEQFF. The CDR3 bases are TGTGCCAGCAGCTTAGATCGTGGGGTGGGCCTGGAGAATGAGCAGTTCTTC.

The rearrangement joins TRBV4-1 to TRBJ2-7; D remains ambiguous. The CDR3 totals 13 residues. With 0 bases removed from V and 3 bases from J, the gap between germline ends came to 6 bases. In germline, CDR1 is MGHRA, CDR2 YSYEKL. CDR3 DNA sequence: TGCGCCAGCAGCCAAGATCTTAACTACGAGCAGTACTTC. Encoded protein: CASSQDLNYEQYF.

In the case of this clonotype: The conserved phenylalanine or tryptophan normally closing the CDR3 is absent here, so this likely arose from a read error. V and J are TRBV11-2 and TRBJ1-1, with D unclear. Germline lookup yields CDR1 SGHAT and CDR2 FQNNGV. Trimming shortened V by 0 bases and J by 10 bases, and 12 bases separated the two germline ends. The CDR3 sequence is 13 residues long. CDR3 in DNA: TGTGCCAGCAGCTTAGATGGAGAGGTTGGAGCTTTCTCT. This translates into CASSLDGEVGAFS.

Concerning this clonotype: The junction departs from the called germline gene at one end, perhaps through a read error. The rearrangement uses TRBV20-1 and TRBJ2-7, with TRBD2 matching 7 bases. The CDR3 covers 15 residues. Germline assignment: CDR1 DFQATT and CDR2 SNEGSKA (reference sequence). The chain's CDR3 is CSAGGPGLSLVEQYF. The CDR3 region has the DNA TGCAGTGCTGGAGGGCCGGGACTATCTTTGGTCGAGCAATACTTC.

Comment on this clonotype: One base away lies a much larger clone, so this may be a sequencing read error. The rearrangement links TRBV7-2 to TRBJ2-2, with TRBD1 as a possible D gene (6 bases). The CDR3 is 15 residues long. The V gene's germline CDR1 is SGHTA and CDR2 FQGNSA. The CDR3 is CASSRPTQGSGELLF. DNA for the CDR3: TGTGCCAGCAGCCGGCCGACACAGGGCTCCGGGGAGCTGCTTTTT.

This clonotype appeared many times. The genes are TRBV5-1 and TRBJ2-3, with TRBD2 matching 10 bases. Trimming removed 0 bases from V and 6 bases from J; junction bases left unmatched: 4. The CDR3 length is 15 residues. The germline V gene has CDR1 SGHRS and CDR2 YFSETQ. The CDR3 sequence: CASSLALAGWDTQYF. DNA of the CDR3: TGCGCCAGCAGCTTGGCACTAGCGGGATGGGATACGCAGTATTTT.

The chain employs TRBV28 and TRBJ2-6, with D hard to call. CDR1 is MDHEN, CDR2 SYDVKM, per germline. The V gene lost 8 bases and the J gene lost 4 bases, with 18 bases spanning the gap. The CDR3 consists of 16 residues. The CDR3 loop reads CASSGPGTGGANVLTF. CDR3 DNA: TGTGCCAGCTCCGGGCCGGGCACGGGCGGGGCCAACGTCCTGACTTTC.

A remark on this clonotype: One junction end does not reproduce the germline sequence, and a read error may be involved. Written as DNA, the CDR3 is TGCGCCAGCAGCTTGGAGGGGACTGAAGCTGTCTTT. Translating gives CASSLEGTEAVF. The V call is TRBV5-1, the J call TRBJ1-1; D possibly corresponds to TRBD1 (5 bases). The CDR3 is 12 amino acids. Germline V CDR1 and CDR2: SGHRS, YFSETQ.

This clonotype is deemed medium-sized. The gene calls are TRBV20-1 and TRBJ1-5; D is unresolved. The CDR3 consists of 14 residues. Germline values: CDR1 DFQATT, CDR2 SNEGSKA (reference sequence). V was trimmed by 6 bases and J by 2 bases, leaving 14 bases between them. CDR3 DNA sequence: TGCAGTGCCATGGGGAGCCTGGGCAATCAGCCCCAGCATTTT. Translated, it gives CSAMGSLGNQPQHF.

Comments on this clonotype: An end of the junction does not agree with germline; a read error may underlie this. The chain links TRBV10-1 to TRBJ2-3; no firm D call. Looked up from germline, CDR1 is WNHNN and CDR2 is SYGVQD (reference sequence). The CDR3 length is 15 residues. CDR3 protein: CASSESSRNTDTKYF. The CDR3 coding sequence is TGCGCCAGCAGTGAGTCAAGCCGGAATACAGATACGAAGTATTTT.

Note on this clonotype: An end of the junction does not agree with germline; a read error may underlie this. The rearrangement joins TRBV5-4 to TRBJ1-4; D is perhaps TRBD1 (6 bases). Germline-derived CDR1 and CDR2 are SGHNT and YYREEE (reference sequence). CDR3 size: 14 residues. CDR3 protein: CASSVDGGQDKPFF. CDR3 bases: TGTGCCAGCAGCGTGGACGGGGGACAAGACAAACCGTTTTTT.

This clonotype was observed many times. V is TRBV29-1 and J is TRBJ2-5; D tentatively reads TRBD1 or TRBD2 (7 bases each). Germline V gives CDR1 SQVTM, CDR2 ANQGSEA. This CDR3 has 15 amino acids. With 3 bases removed from V and 4 bases from J, the gap between germline ends came to 18 bases. The CDR3 protein is CSVEGDRGRAETQYF. The CDR3 region has the DNA TGCAGCGTTGAGGGGGACAGAGGGAGGGCAGAGACCCAGTACTTC.

Comments on this clonotype: Because it lacks the conserved phenylalanine or tryptophan at the end, this CDR3 is likely a read error. The chain is built from TRBV20-1 and TRBJ2-7; 10 bases agree with TRBD2. Germline V gives CDR1 DFQATT, CDR2 SNEGSKA (reference sequence). J gave up 0 bases and V 3 bases, and 5 bases lay outside the gene matches. The CDR3 runs to 15 residues. The CDR3 DNA follows: TGCAGTGCTAGCGCTTCTAGCGGGAGCTCCTACGAGCAGTACTGC. It yields the protein CSASASSGSSYEQYC.

The chain couples TRBV11-2 to TRBJ2-2; D ambiguous. The CDR3 covers 15 residues. Germline CDR1 reads SGHAT; CDR2 reads FQNNGV. Trimming cost V 0 bases and J 0 bases, with 5 bases left between them. CDR3 residues: CASSLDLTNTGELFF. DNA of the CDR3: TGTGCCAGCAGCTTAGACCTTACGAACACCGGGGAGCTGTTTTTT.

This clonotype was detected a few times. One junction end disagrees with the germline gene, perhaps due to a read error. V is TRBV24-1 and J is TRBJ2-3; 7 nucleotides agree with TRBD2. Germline V gives CDR1 KGHDR, CDR2 SFDVKD. The CDR3 totals 16 residues. CDR3 DNA sequence: TGTGCCACCAATGAAAATAGCGGGTTCAGCACAGATACGCAATATTTT. Its translation is CATNENSGFSTDTQYF.

This clonotype was detected only a few times. Germline is not matched at one junction end, which may reflect a read error. The chain recombines TRBV12-3 or TRBV12-4 with TRBJ1-5; tentative D call: TRBD1 (6 bases). The CDR3 is 14 amino acids. CDR3 DNA: TGTGCCAGCCGTTTAACAGGGAGCAATCAGTCCCAGCATTTT. It encodes CASRLTGSNQSQHF.

This chain links TRBV20-1 with TRBJ1-5; D is possibly TRBD1 (5 bases). The V gene's germline CDR1 is DFQATT and CDR2 SNEGSKA (reference sequence). The V end was cut by 3 bases, the J end by 7 bases, with 10 bases between. The CDR3 is 12 residues long. The CDR3 here is CSARGVKQPQHF. For the CDR3, the DNA is TGCAGTGCTAGGGGGGTGAAGCAGCCCCAGCATTTT.

In regard to this clonotype: Its ends do not fully match the called genes, so a read error is possible. This chain links TRBV6-5 with TRBJ2-5; either TRBD1 or TRBD2 may supply D (5 bases each). Germline-derived CDR1 and CDR2 are MNHEY and SVGAGI. The CDR3 is 15 residues long. As DNA, the CDR3 is TGTGTCAGCAGTTACCGGGGCAGGCCACTAGAGACCCAGTACTTC. This sequence encodes CVSSYRGRPLETQYF.

This clonotype has only a few counts. The gene calls are TRBV2 and TRBJ2-3; 7 nucleotides match TRBD2. The CDR3 has 15 residues. V gave up 5 bases and J gave up 3 bases; unmatched junction bases: 8. Germline V gene sequence: CDR1 SNHLY, CDR2 FYNNEI. CDR3 amino acids: CASSKGGSGTDTQYF. CDR3 sequence (DNA): TGTGCCAGCAGTAAAGGCGGGAGTGGGACAGATACGCAGTATTTT.

The chain carries TRBV11-3 and TRBJ2-4, with 7 bases that match TRBD1. The CDR3 extends over 17 amino acids. The trim removed 4 bases at V and 0 bases at J, leaving 9 bases unmatched. The germline V gene encodes CDR1 SGHNT and CDR2 YENEEA. The CDR3: CASSSNRGATAKNIQYF. CDR3 DNA: TGTGCCAGCAGCTCGAACAGGGGTGCGACAGCCAAAAACATTCAGTACTTC. Full variable domain (outside the CDR3, taken from reference TRBV11-3 and TRBJ2-4): EAGVVQSPRYKIIEKKQPVAFWCNPISGHNTLYWYLQNLGQGPELLIRYENEEAVDDSQLPKDRFSAERLKGVDSTLKIQPAELGDSAVYLCASSSNRGATAKNIQYFGAGTRLSVL.

As to this clonotype: A junction end diverges from the germline sequence, so it may reflect a read error. The chain joins TRBV11-3 to TRBJ2-2; 7 bases map to TRBD2. CDR1 and CDR2 (germline): SGHNT, YENEEA. This CDR3 has 14 amino acids. The DNA for the CDR3 is TGTGCCAGCAGATCGAGCGGGGACCCCGGGGAGCTATTTTTC. This gives the protein CASRSSGDPGELFF.

The rearrangement uses TRBV6-2 or TRBV6-3 and TRBJ1-5; tentative D call: TRBD1 (5 bases). Germline values: CDR1 MNHEY, CDR2 SVGEGT. Trimming cost V 6 bases and J 8 bases, with 14 bases left between them. CDR3 length equals 13 residues. The CDR3: CASRLGPGEPQHF. CDR3 DNA: TGTGCCAGCAGATTAGGGCCGGGGGAGCCCCAGCATTTT.

The J gene is TRBJ2-4, the V gene TRBV20-1, with 7 bases identical to TRBD2. In germline, CDR1 is DFQATT, CDR2 SNEGSKA (reference sequence). CDR3 length: 19 residues. Trimming took 0 bases from V and 9 from J; bases not matched to a gene: 23. The CDR3 loop is CSARDPDGGIRKARSIQYF. The CDR3 DNA is TGCAGTGCTAGAGACCCGGACGGGGGGATTCGGAAAGCCAGAAGCATTCAGTACTTC.

Worth noting for this clonotype: One end of the junction varies from germline; a read error may be responsible. The chain has TRBV20-1 and TRBJ2-4; TRBD1 matches at 8 bases. The CDR3 runs to 19 residues. CDR1 is DFQATT and CDR2 is SNEGSKA in the germline V gene (reference sequence). CDR3 region: CSARDPNRGIRRAKNIQYF. CDR3 DNA sequence: TGCAGTGCCAGAGACCCGAACAGGGGGATTCGGAGAGCCAAAAACATTCAGTACTTC.

This chain connects TRBV20-1 to TRBJ2-3, with TRBD2 identical over 9 bases. V trimming: 6 bases; J trimming: 6 bases; junction bases outside the gene matches: 7. CDR3 size: 13 residues. Germline loops: CDR1 DFQATT, CDR2 SNEGSKA (reference sequence). The CDR3 region is CSAGSGGSDTQYF. The CDR3 DNA is TGCAGTGCGGGTAGCGGGGGATCGGATACGCAGTATTTT.

Worth noting for this clonotype: This CDR3 is missing its conserved last phenylalanine or tryptophan, likely due to a read error. Because the CDR3's place on the DNA is in doubt, the DNA is left out and the CDR3 is given as listed by TCRdb. The chain couples TRBV29-1 to TRBJ2-5. The CDR3 length is 11 residues, termini included. Germline CDR1 and CDR2: SQVTM and ANQGSEA. This CDR3 reads CSVRPQETQNI.